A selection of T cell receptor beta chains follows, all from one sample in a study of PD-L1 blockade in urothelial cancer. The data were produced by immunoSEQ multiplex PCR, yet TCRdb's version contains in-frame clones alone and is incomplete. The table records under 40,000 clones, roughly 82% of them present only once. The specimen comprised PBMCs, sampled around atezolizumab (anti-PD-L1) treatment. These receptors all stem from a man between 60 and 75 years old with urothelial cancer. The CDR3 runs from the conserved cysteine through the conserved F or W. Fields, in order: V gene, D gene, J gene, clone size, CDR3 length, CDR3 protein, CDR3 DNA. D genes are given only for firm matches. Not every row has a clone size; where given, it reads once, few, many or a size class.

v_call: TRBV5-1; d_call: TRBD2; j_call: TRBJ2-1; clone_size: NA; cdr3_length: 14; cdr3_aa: CASSRGESYNEQFF; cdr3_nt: TGCGCCAGCAGCCGGGGGGAGTCCTACAATGAGCAGTTCTTC
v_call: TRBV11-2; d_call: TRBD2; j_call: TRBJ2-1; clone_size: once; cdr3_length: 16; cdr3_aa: CASSPWASGGAEEQFF; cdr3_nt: TGTGCCAGCAGCCCGTGGGCTAGCGGGGGGGCGGAGGAGCAGTTCTTC
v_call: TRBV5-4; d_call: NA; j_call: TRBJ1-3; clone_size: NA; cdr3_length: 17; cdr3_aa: CASSLTGFSSSGNTIYF; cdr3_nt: TGTGCCAGCAGCTTGACAGGATTTTCGAGCTCTGGAAACACCATATATTTT
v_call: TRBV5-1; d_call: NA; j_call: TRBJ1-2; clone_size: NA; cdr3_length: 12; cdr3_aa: CASSLERYGYTF; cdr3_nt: TGCGCCAGCAGCTTGGAACGGTATGGCTACACCTTC
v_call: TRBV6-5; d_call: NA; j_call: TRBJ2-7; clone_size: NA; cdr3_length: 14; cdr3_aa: CASSYSGGGYEQYF; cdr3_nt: TGTGCCAGCAGTTACTCAGGGGGGGGGTACGAGCAGTACTTC
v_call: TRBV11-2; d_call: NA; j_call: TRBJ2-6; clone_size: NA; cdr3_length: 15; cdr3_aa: CASSPARGEANVLTF; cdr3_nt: TGTGCCAGCAGCCCAGCCAGGGGTGAGGCCAACGTCCTGACTTTC
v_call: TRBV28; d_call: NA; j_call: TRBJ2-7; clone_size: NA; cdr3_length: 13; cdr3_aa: CASSSGLTYEQYF; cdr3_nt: TGTGCCAGCAGTTCGGGATTAACCTACGAGCAGTACTTC
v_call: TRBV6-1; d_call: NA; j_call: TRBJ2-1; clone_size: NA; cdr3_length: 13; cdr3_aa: CASSEQGYNEQFF; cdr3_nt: TGTGCCAGCAGTGAGCAGGGCTACAATGAGCAGTTCTTC
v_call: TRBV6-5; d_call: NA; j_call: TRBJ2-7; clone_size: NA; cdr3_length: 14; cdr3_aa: CASSYLDSTYEQYF; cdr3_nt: TGTGCCAGCAGTTACCTTGACAGCACCTACGAGCAGTACTTC
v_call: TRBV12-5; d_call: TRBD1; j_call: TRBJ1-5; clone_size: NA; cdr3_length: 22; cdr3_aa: CASGPGQGPPVPRIGSNQPQHF; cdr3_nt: TGTGCTAGTGGCCCGGGACAGGGGCCCCCTGTCCCAAGGATCGGGAGCAATCAGCCCCAGCATTTT
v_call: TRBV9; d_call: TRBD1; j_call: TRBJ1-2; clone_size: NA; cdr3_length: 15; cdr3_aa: CASSSAGTGVHGYTF; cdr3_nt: TGTGCCAGCAGCTCGGCCGGGACAGGGGTCCATGGCTACACCTTC
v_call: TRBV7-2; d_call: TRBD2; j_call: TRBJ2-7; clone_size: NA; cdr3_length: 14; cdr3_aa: CASSARTSPYEQYF; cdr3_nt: TGTGCCAGCAGCGCCCGGACTAGCCCCTACGAGCAGTACTTC
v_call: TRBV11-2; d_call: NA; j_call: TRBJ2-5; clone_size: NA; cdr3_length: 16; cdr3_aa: CASSFYFGTPQETQYF; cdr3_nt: TGTGCCAGCAGCTTCTATTTCGGGACTCCACAAGAGACCCAGTACTTC
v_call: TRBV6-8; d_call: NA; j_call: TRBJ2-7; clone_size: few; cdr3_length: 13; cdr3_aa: CASSYGAAYEQYF; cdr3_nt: TGTGCTAGCAGTTACGGGGCGGCATACGAGCAGTACTTC
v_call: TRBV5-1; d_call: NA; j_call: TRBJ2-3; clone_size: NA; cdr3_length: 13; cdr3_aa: CASSLAELDTQYF; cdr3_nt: TGCGCCAGCAGCTTGGCCGAGTTGGATACGCAGTATTTT
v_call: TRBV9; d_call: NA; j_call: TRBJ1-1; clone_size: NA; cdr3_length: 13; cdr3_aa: CASSVAGNTEAFF; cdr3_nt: TGTGCCAGCAGCGTAGCCGGGAACACTGAAGCTTTCTTT
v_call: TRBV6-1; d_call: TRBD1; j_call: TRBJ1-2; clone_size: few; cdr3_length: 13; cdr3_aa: CASSWRQGDGYTF; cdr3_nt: TGTGCCAGCAGTTGGCGACAGGGGGATGGCTACACCTTC
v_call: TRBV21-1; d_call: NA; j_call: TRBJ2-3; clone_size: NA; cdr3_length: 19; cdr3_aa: CASSKVGLAGGIRTDTQYF; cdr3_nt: TGTGCCAGCAGCAAAGTTGGACTAGCGGGGGGAATTCGCACAGATACGCAGTATTTT
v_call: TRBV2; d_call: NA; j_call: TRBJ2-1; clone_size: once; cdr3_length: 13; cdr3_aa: CASSADRYNEQFF; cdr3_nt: TGTGCCAGCAGCGCCGACAGATACAATGAGCAGTTCTTC
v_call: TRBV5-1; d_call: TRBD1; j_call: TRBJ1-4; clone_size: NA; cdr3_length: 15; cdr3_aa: CASSQGTGLNEKLFF; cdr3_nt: TGCGCCAGCAGCCAGGGGACAGGGTTAAATGAAAAACTGTTTTTT
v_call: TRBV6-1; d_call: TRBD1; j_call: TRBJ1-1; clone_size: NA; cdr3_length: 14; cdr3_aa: CASRGVGGQDEAFF; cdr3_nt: TGTGCCAGCAGAGGGGTGGGGGGACAGGATGAAGCTTTCTTT
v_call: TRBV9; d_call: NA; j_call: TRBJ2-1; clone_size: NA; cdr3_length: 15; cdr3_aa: CASNSGTSSYNEQFF; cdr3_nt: TGTGCCAGCAACTCCGGGACAAGCTCCTACAATGAGCAGTTCTTC
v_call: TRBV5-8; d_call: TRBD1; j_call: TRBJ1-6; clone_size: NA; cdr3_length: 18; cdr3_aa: CASSFETGLSSYNSPLHF; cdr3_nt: TGTGCCAGCAGCTTTGAGACAGGGCTGAGCTCCTATAATTCACCCCTCCACTTT
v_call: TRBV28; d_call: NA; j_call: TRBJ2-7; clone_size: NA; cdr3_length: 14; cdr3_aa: CASREGGVGYEQYF; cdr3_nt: TGTGCCAGCAGGGAAGGAGGGGTAGGCTACGAGCAGTACTTC
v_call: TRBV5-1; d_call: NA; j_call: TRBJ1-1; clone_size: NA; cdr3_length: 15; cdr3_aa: CASSLNRAMNTEAFF; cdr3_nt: TGCGCCAGCAGCTTAAACAGGGCCATGAACACTGAAGCTTTCTTT
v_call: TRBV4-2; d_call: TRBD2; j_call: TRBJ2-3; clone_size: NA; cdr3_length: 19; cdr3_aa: CASSQGGTSGRYSTDTQYF; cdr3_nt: TGTGCCAGCAGCCAAGGAGGGACTAGCGGGCGATATAGCACAGATACGCAGTATTTT
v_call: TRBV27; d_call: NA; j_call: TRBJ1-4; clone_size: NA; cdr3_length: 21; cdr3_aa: CASSIKYSTGIRIATNEKLFF; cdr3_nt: TGTGCCAGCAGTATAAAATATTCAACAGGGATCAGGATAGCAACTAATGAAAAACTGTTTTTT
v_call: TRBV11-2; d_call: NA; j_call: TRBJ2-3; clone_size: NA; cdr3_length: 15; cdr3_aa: CASSLGATSTDTQYF; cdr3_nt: TGTGCCAGCAGCTTAGGAGCGACTAGCACAGATACGCAGTATTTT
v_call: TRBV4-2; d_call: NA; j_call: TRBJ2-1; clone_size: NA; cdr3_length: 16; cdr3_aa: CASSQPRELQKDEQFF; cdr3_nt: TGTGCCAGCAGCCAACCTCGGGAATTACAAAAGGATGAGCAGTTCTTC
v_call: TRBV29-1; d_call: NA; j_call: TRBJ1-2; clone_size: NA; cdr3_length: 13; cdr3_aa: CSVVKEGRHGYTF; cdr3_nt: TGCAGCGTTGTTAAGGAGGGGCGCCATGGCTACACCTTC
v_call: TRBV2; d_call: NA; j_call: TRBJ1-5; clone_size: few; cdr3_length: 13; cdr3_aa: CASSDRGVAAGHF; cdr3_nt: TGTGCCAGCAGTGATCGGGGAGTCGCGGCTGGGCATTTT
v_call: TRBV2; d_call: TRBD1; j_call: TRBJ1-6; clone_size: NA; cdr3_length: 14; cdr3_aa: CASDRDRVVSPLHF; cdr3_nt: TGTGCCAGCGATCGCGACAGGGTGGTCTCACCCCTCCACTTT
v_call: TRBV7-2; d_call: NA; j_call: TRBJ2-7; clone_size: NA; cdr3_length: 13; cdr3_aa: CASSKPSTYEQYF; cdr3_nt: TGTGCCAGCAGCAAGCCGTCCACCTACGAGCAGTACTTC
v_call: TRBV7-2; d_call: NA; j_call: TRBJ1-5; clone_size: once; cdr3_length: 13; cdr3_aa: CASSQTSGWAQHF; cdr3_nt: TGTGCCAGCAGCCAGACATCAGGGTGGGCCCAGCATTTT
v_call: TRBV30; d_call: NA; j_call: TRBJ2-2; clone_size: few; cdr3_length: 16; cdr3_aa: CAWNPGTTTNTGELFF; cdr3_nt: TGTGCCTGGAACCCCGGGACAACCACGAACACCGGGGAGCTGTTTTTT
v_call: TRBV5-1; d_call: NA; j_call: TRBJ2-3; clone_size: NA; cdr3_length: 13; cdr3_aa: CASSSLATDTQYF; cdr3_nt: TGCGCCAGCAGTAGTCTAGCAACAGATACGCAGTATTTT
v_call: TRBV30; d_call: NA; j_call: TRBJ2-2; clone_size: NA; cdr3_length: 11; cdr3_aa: CAWGPKGELFF; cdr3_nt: TGTGCCTGGGGCCCCAAGGGGGAGCTGTTTTTT
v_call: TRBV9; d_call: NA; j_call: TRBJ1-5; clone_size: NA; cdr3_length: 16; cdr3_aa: CATSSSRGKSNQPQHF; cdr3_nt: TGTGCCACTTCCTCCTCCCGGGGGAAGAGCAATCAGCCCCAGCATTTT
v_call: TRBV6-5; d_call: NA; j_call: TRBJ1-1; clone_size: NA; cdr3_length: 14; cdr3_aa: CASKRGRIQGEAFF; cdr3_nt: TGTGCCAGCAAAAGAGGCCGGATCCAGGGTGAAGCTTTCTTT
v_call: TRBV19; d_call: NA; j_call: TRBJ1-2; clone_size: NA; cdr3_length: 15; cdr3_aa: CASLSSRQTNYGYTF; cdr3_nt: TGTGCCAGCCTATCCTCCAGACAGACGAACTATGGCTACACCTTC